This T cell receptor (beta chain) is from a study of blood T cell repertoires in COVID-19. In the study overall: COVID-19 samples from acute and convalescent phases originated in the United States, Italy and Spain. In each case, the material was cDNA or gDNA derived from T cells, B-cell-depleted T cells, or PBMCs.

Per the germline V gene, CDR1 is SQVTM and CDR2 is ANQGSEA. V shed 6 bases and J shed 5 bases, with 16 bases lying between them. This CDR3 has 13 residues. The authors' processing: It was from reference gene primer amplification that nucleated cell counts were estimated. Sequencing was performed with immunoSEQ multiplex PCR; in TCRdb, only in-frame clones are kept and a portion is missing. V and J calls and clone size follow that table, whereas D and trimming were derived from the DNA. Among 200,000 to 300,000 clones listed, about 85% were seen once. This chain links TRBV29-1 with TRBJ2-5; D perhaps matches TRBD1 (6 bases). The sample comprised peripheral blood. This TCR derives from a woman aged 60-75 years with active or convalescent COVID-19. The CDR3 region has the DNA TGCAGCGTCGGATCTACAGGGAGCGAGACCCAGTACTTC. This codes for CSVGSTGSETQYF.